The 22 T cell receptor beta chains presented below share a single source sample, sequenced in a study of blood T cells in healthy people across ages. Together with a sample-barcoded 5' primer, a J-beta primer mix was included in a second PCR lasting roughly 6 to 12 cycles. Using its own MiXCR run on the 5' RACE reads, TCRdb lists one record per CDR3 protein. The sample consists of roughly 1 million distinct CDR3 sequences, roughly 24% of them appearing once. These data also formed part of another study, on T cells of mothers and their children.

Sequencing input: blood. These receptors were taken from a girl aged 2-10 years in good health.

This clonotype occurred a few times. The gene calls are TRBV4-3 and TRBJ2-7; 9 bases align to TRBD1. Losses at the gene ends were 0 bases for V and 6 bases for J; bases not matched to a gene: 9. This CDR3 is 16 amino acids long. Germline V CDR1 and CDR2: LGHNA, YSLEER. This CDR3 is CASSQDRRQGGVEQYF. CDR3 bases: TGCGCCAGCAGCCAAGATCGGAGACAGGGGGGTGTCGAGCAGTACTTC.

The rearrangement links TRBV13 to TRBJ2-5, with 10 bases fitting TRBD1. CDR3 length: 16 residues. V shed 5 bases and J 5 bases; nucleotides not matched to a gene: 11. Germline V gene sequence: CDR1 PRHDT, CDR2 FYEKMQ (reference sequence). CDR3 DNA: TGTGCCAGCAGCCCAAGCCGACAGGGGGCTCACGAGACCCAGTACTTC. This translates into CASSPSRQGAHETQYF.

The rearrangement uses TRBV12-3 or TRBV12-4 and TRBJ2-5; 10 bases align to TRBD2. V lost 5 bases and J lost 0; bases outside the gene matches: 6. This CDR3 spans 16 amino acids. Here the CDR3 reads CASSPRAGGYQETQYF. The CDR3 DNA reads TGTGCCAGCAGTCCTCGAGCGGGGGGGTACCAAGAGACCCAGTACTTC.

A few counts support this clonotype. The CDR3 is CSALPRLADTDTQYF. The CDR3 coding sequence is TGCAGTGCTTTGCCCCGGCTAGCGGACACAGATACGCAGTATTTT. The chain joins TRBV20-1 to TRBJ2-3; 7 nucleotides agree with TRBD2. Germline V gene sequence: CDR1 DFQATT, CDR2 SNEGSKA (reference sequence). The junction had 10 bases not matched to a gene; V was cut back by 5 bases and J by 2 bases. The CDR3 length is 15 residues.

The V and J genes are TRBV5-1 and TRBJ2-3, with D possibly being TRBD1 or TRBD2 (5 bases each). The CDR3 runs 16 residues. Trimming removed 0 bases from V and 2 bases from J, with 13 bases in between. Germline V gene lookup returns CDR1 SGHRS and CDR2 YFSETQ. This CDR3 is CASSLVPGTHTDTQYF. In DNA form, the CDR3 reads TGCGCCAGCAGCTTGGTCCCCGGGACCCACACAGATACGCAGTATTTT.

The genes are TRBV11-3 and TRBJ2-5; TRBD2 is a possible D gene (6 bases). This CDR3 is 14 amino acids long. CDR1 is SGHNT and CDR2 is YENEEA in the germline V gene. Between the trimmed V and J ends, which lost 5 bases and 5 bases, there was a span of 15 bases. The CDR3 bases are TGTGCCAGCAGCCCGGGGACTTGGGTCGAGACCCAGTACTTC. Translating gives CASSPGTWVETQYF.

The sample holds a few counts of this clonotype. The chain is built from TRBV24-1 and TRBJ2-2; no clear D gene. This CDR3 spans 17 amino acids. Germline V gene sequence: CDR1 KGHDR, CDR2 SFDVKD. Trimming pared 3 bases from V and 4 bases from J, leaving 17 bases between. The CDR3 protein is CATSDPVERAFTGELFF. The CDR3 bases are TGTGCCACCAGTGATCCCGTTGAGCGAGCTTTCACCGGGGAGCTGTTTTTT.

With respect to this clonotype: The junction departs from germline at one end; a sequencing error may be responsible. V gene TRBV12-3 or TRBV12-4 combines with J gene TRBJ1-2; D not resolved. The CDR3 sequence is 14 residues long. The CDR3 here is CASGFAGPWGGYTF. CDR3 nucleotides: TGTGCCAGCGGTTTCGCCGGACCTTGGGGTGGCTACACCTTC.

The chain recombines TRBV5-1 with TRBJ2-5; D not resolved. The CDR3 consists of 14 residues. Trimming stripped 4 bases from V and 1 base from J, with 11 bases between. Germline CDR1 SGHRS, CDR2 YFSETQ. The CDR3 protein is CASSPGATQETQYF. CDR3 nucleotides: TGCGCCAGCAGCCCCGGTGCAACCCAAGAGACCCAGTACTTC.

The chain combines TRBV29-1 with TRBJ2-7, with 7 bases lining up with TRBD2. V trimming: 7 bases; J trimming: 3 bases; junction bases outside the gene matches: 9. CDR3 length equals 13 residues. CDR1 is SQVTM and CDR2 is ANQGSEA in the germline V gene. The CDR3 bases are TGCAGCGCAGTAGCGGGTAAACACTACGAGCAGTACTTC. It is translated as CSAVAGKHYEQYF.

The rearrangement links TRBV20-1 to TRBJ2-3; 9 positions agree with TRBD2. Germline V gives CDR1 DFQATT, CDR2 SNEGSKA (reference sequence). The CDR3 extends over 17 amino acids. Trimming cost V 3 bases and J 4 bases; bases outside gene matches: 14. The CDR3, as DNA: TGCAGTGCTAGGGACGGCGGGAGGGCCTCAGCCCCAGATACGCAGTATTTT. Amino acids: CSARDGGRASAPDTQYF.

V and J are TRBV28 and TRBJ2-1, with D perhaps matching TRBD2 (5 bases). Germline-derived CDR1 and CDR2 are MDHEN and SYDVKM. CDR3 length equals 14 residues. Deletions cut 8 bases from V and 4 bases from J, with 15 bases between. The CDR3: CASRPGIAYNEQFF. The CDR3 DNA reads as TGTGCCAGCCGACCGGGAATAGCTTACAATGAGCAGTTCTTC.

The chain combines TRBV12-3 or TRBV12-4 with TRBJ2-5; D unresolved. The J call may not be correct, given that the DNA end is closer to TRBJ2-1. The CDR3 length is 14 residues. CDR3 loop: CASQTDRVRNEQFF. Here the CDR3 DNA reads TGTGCCAGCCAAACAGACCGGGTTCGGAATGAGCAGTTCTTC.

This clonotype occurred a few times. The chain employs TRBV29-1 and TRBJ2-5; 9 positions agree with TRBD1. There are 12 residues in the CDR3. With V trimmed by 6 bases and J by 5 bases, 4 bases remained unmatched. The V gene's germline CDR1 is SQVTM and CDR2 ANQGSEA. In DNA form, the CDR3 reads TGCAGCGTGTACAGGGGGCTCGAGACCCAGTACTTC. Amino acid sequence: CSVYRGLETQYF.

In its sample, this clonotype was seen a few times. A read error may produce the germline difference seen at one junction end. The V and J genes are TRBV5-1 and TRBJ2-5, with D perhaps TRBD2 (5 bases). With the DNA end fitting TRBJ2-1 better, the J assignment may be wrong. CDR3 length: 14 amino acids. Germline lookup yields CDR1 SGHRS and CDR2 YFSETQ. The CDR3 bases are TGCGCCAGCAACTTGGGGAGTTTATACAATGAGCAGTTCTTC. It specifies CASNLGSLYNEQFF.

This clonotype appeared a few times. The V call is TRBV28, the J call TRBJ2-3, with 11 bases fitting TRBD2. The CDR3 runs 15 residues. V lost 5 bases to trimming and J lost 4 bases; unmatched junction nucleotides: 5. Germline CDR1 reads MDHEN; CDR2 reads SYDVKM. The CDR3 protein is CASSPRLAGPDTQYF. CDR3 bases: TGTGCCAGCAGTCCTCGACTAGCGGGGCCAGATACGCAGTATTTT.

This chain links TRBV12-5 with TRBJ2-4, with 9 bases aligning to TRBD1. Trimming removed 6 bases from V and 1 base from J; junction bases left unmatched: 16. The CDR3 is made up of 19 amino acids. The germline V gene has CDR1 LGHNT and CDR2 FRNRAP. The CDR3 bases are TGTGCTAGTGGGCTATGGACAGGGGCCGAACCTAACGCCAAAAACATTCAGTACTTC. This encodes CASGLWTGAEPNAKNIQYF. The full variable domain, completed using reference TRBV12-5 and TRBJ2-4, is DARVTQTPRHKVTEMGQEVTMRCQPILGHNTVFWYRQTMMQGLELLAYFRNRAPLDDSGMPKDRFSAEMPDATLATLKIQPSEPRDSAVYFCASGLWTGAEPNAKNIQYFGAGTRLSVL.

This clonotype was picked up a small number of times. The V gene is TRBV20-1, the J gene TRBJ1-1; tentative D call: TRBD1 (5 bases). CDR1 and CDR2 (germline): DFQATT, SNEGSKA (reference sequence). The CDR3 has 16 amino acids. V dropped 6 bases and J dropped 1 base, with 21 bases sitting between them. The CDR3 protein is CSAGWTGRTKNTEAFF. The DNA of the CDR3 is TGCAGTGCCGGATGGACGGGACGGACAAAGAACACTGAAGCTTTCTTT.

The chain's CDR3 is CASSQGITTGETQYF. The DNA for the CDR3 is TGCGCCAGCAGCCAAGGAATAACAACCGGGGAGACCCAGTACTTC. The chain couples TRBV4-3 to TRBJ2-5, with D hard to call. In germline, CDR1 is LGHNA, CDR2 YSLEER. V was cut by 1 base and J by 5 bases, with 14 bases left in between. CDR3 length: 15 amino acids.

In its sample, this clonotype was seen a few times. The chain combines TRBV5-1 with TRBJ2-4; D remains ambiguous. This CDR3 is built from 13 residues. V was clipped by 6 bases and J by 2 bases, with 9 bases between them. Germline values: CDR1 SGHRS, CDR2 YFSETQ. CDR3 coding DNA: TGCGCCAGCAAGGACGTTACCAAAAACATTCAGTACTTC. Its protein product is CASKDVTKNIQYF.

A few counts support this clonotype. V usage is TRBV10-3 and J usage is TRBJ1-1; D gene uncertain. Trimming stripped 7 bases from V and 7 bases from J, with 16 bases between. CDR1 and CDR2 (germline): ENHRY, SYGVKD. This CDR3 is built from 13 residues. The CDR3 DNA reads TGTGCCATCAAAGGAGAGGGATTGATTGAAGCTTTCTTT. Translation: CAIKGEGLIEAFF.

The chain employs TRBV7-3 and TRBJ1-3; D may be TRBD1 (5 bases). The CDR3 has 13 amino acids. Germline CDR1 is SGHTA and CDR2 is FQGTGA. V was pared by 4 bases and J by 2 bases, with 6 bases between. CDR3 region: CASSSGPGNTIYF. CDR3 DNA: TGTGCCAGCAGCTCAGGGCCTGGAAACACCATATATTTT.